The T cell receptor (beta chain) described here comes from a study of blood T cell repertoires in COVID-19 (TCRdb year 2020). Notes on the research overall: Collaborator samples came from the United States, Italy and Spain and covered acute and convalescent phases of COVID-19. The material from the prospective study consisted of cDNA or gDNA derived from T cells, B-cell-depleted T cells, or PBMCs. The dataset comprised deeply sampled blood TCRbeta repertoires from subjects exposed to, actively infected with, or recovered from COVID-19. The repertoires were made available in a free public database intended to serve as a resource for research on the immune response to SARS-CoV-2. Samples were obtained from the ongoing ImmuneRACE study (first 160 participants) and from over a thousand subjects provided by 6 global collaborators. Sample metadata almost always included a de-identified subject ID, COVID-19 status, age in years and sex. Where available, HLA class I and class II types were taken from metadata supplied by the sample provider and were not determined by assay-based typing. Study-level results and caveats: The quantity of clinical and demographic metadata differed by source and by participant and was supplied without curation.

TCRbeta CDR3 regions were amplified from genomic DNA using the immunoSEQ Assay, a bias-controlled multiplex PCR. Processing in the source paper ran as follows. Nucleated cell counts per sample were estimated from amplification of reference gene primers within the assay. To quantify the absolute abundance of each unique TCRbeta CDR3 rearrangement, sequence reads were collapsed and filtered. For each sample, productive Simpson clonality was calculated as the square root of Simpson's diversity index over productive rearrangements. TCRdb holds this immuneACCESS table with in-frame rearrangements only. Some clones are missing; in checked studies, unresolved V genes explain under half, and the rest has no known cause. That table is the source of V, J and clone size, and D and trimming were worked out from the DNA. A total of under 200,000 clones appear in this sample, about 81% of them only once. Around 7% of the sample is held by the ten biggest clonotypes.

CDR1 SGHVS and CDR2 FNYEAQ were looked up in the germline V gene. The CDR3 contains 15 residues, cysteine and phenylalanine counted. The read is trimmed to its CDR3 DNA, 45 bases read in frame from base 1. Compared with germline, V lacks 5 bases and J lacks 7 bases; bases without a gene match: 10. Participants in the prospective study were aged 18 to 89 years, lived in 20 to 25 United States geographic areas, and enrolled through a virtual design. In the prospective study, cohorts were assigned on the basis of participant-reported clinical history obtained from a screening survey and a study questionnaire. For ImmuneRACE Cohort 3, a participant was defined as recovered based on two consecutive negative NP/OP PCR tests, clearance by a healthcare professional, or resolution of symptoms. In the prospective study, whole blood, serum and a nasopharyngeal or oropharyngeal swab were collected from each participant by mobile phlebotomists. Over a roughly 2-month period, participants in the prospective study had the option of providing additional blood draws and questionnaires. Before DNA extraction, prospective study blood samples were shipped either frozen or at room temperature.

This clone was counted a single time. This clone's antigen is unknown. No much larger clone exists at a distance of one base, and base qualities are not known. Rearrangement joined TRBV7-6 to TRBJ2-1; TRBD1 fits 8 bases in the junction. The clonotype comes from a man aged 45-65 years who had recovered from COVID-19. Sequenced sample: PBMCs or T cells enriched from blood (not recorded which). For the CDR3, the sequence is CASSPGQGVKNEQFF. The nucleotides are TGTGCCAGCAGCCCCGGACAGGGCGTCAAGAATGAGCAGTTCTTC.